These T cell receptor beta chains were read from a single sample in a study of blood T cell repertoires in COVID-19. Using immunoSEQ multiplex PCR, the repertoire was profiled, and TCRdb retains in-frame clones only, with some absent. The table records 200,000 to 250,000 clones, more than 85% of them present only once. Input material: PBMCs or T cells enriched from blood (not recorded which). These TCRs come from a woman between 45 and 65 years old who had recovered from COVID-19. The CDR3 runs from the conserved cysteine through the conserved F or W. D genes are given only for firm matches. Size tells how often a clone was seen (once, few, many) or the class of an expanded clone, and some rows leave it out.

CATSDGSGDEQYF | TGTGCCACCAGTGATGGTTCGGGTGACGAGCAGTACTTC | TRBJ2-7 | NA | TRBV24-1 | NA
CASSKGLAGSTDTQYF | TGCGCCAGCAGCAAGGGACTAGCGGGCTCCACAGATACGCAGTATTTT | TRBJ2-3 | NA | TRBV5-1 | TRBD2
CASSRSVNTGELFF | TGTGCCAGCAGCCGGTCGGTAAACACCGGGGAGCTGTTTTTT | TRBJ2-2 | NA | TRBV2 | NA
CASSGQGANTEAFF | TGTGCCAGCAGCGGACAGGGGGCGAATACTGAAGCTTTCTTT | TRBJ1-1 | NA | TRBV7-2 | TRBD1
CSFGGSRYEQYF | TGCAGCTTCGGGGGATCCCGGTACGAGCAGTACTTC | TRBJ2-7 | NA | TRBV29-1 | NA
CAWCDRVANYGYTF | TGTGCCTGGTGTGACAGGGTTGCTAACTATGGCTACACCTTC | TRBJ1-2 | NA | TRBV30 | TRBD1
CASSQVGTGTYEQYF | TGCGCCAGCAGCCAAGTGGGGACTGGAACCTACGAGCAGTACTTC | TRBJ2-7 | once | TRBV4-1 | NA
CATPSPDYYGYTF | TGTGCCACCCCTTCCCCAGACTACTATGGCTACACCTTC | TRBJ1-2 | NA | TRBV28 | NA
CASSRTSGPTGELFF | TGTGCCAGCAGCCGGACTAGCGGCCCCACCGGGGAGCTGTTTTTT | TRBJ2-2 | NA | TRBV7-2 | TRBD2
CASSVDGYSNQPQHF | TGTGCCAGCAGCGTAGACGGGTACAGCAATCAGCCCCAGCATTTT | TRBJ1-5 | NA | TRBV9 | NA